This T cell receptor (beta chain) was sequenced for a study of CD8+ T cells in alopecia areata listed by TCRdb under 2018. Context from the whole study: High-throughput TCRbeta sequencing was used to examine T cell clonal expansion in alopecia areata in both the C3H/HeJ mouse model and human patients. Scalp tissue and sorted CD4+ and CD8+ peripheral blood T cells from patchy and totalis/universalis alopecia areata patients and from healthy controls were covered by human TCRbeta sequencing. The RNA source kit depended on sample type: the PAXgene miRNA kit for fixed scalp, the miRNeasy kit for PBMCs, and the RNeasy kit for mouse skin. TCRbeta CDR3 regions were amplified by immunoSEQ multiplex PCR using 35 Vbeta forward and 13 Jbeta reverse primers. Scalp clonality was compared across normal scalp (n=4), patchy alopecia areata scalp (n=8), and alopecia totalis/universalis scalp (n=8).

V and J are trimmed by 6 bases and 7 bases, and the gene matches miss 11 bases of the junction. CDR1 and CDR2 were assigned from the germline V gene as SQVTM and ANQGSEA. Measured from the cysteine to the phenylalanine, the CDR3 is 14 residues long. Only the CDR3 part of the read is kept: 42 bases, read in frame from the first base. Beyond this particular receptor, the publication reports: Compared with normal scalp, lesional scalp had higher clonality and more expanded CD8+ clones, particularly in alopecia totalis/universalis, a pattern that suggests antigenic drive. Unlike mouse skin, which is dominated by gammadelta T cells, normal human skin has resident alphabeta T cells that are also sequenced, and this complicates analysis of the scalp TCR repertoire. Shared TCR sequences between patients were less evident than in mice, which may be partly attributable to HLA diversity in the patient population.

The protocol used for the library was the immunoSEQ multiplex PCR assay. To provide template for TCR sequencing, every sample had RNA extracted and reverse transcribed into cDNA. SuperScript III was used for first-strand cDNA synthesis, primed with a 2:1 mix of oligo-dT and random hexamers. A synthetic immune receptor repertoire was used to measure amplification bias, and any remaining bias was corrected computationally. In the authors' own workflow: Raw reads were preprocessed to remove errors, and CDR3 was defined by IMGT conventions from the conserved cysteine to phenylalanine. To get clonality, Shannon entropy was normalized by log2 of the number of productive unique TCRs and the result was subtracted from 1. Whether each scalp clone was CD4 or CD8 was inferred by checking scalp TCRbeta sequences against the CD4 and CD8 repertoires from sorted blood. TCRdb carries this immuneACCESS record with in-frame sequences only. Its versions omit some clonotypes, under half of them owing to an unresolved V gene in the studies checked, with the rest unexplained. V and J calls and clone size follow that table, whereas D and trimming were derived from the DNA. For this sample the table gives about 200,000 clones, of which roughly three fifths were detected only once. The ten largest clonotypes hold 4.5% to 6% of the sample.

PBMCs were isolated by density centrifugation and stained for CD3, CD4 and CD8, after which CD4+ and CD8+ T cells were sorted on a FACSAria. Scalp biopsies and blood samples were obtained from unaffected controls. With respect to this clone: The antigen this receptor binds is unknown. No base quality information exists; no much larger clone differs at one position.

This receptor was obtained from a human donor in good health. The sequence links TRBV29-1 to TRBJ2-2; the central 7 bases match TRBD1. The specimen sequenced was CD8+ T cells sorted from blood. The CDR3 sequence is CSVDPGTEHGELFF. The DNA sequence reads TGCAGCGTGGACCCCGGGACAGAACACGGGGAGCTGTTTTTT.